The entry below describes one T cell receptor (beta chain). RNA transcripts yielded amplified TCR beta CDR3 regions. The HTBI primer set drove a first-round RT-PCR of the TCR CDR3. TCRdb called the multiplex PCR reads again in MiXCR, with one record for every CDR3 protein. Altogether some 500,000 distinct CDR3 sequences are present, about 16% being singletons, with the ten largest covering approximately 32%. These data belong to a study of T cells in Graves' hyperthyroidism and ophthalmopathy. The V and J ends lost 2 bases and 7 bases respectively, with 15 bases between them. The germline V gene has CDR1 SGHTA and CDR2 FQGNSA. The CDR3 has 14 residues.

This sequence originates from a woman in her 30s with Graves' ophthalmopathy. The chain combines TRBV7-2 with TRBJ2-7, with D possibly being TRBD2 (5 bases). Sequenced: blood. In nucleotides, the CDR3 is TGTGCCAGCAGCTTATTATCCTCGGGGTTGGAGCAGTACTTC. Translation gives CASSLLSSGLEQYF. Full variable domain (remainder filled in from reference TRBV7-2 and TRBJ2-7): GAGVSQSPSNKVTEKGKDVELRCDPISGHTALYWYRQSLGQGLEFLIYFQGNSAPDKSGLPSDRFSAERTGGSVSTLTIQRTQQEDSAVYLCASSLLSSGLEQYFGPGTRLTVT.